Sequencing of this T cell receptor beta chain was carried out in a study of T cells in Graves' hyperthyroidism and ophthalmopathy. For Graves' hyperthyroidism to be stable, ophthalmopathy could not progress within 18 months. Patients were excluded for uncontrolled infection, other autoimmune disease, pregnancy or lactation. What was amplified from RNA transcripts were TCR beta CDR3 regions. RT-PCR in the first round (using the HTBI primer set) targeted the TCR CDR3. A single record per CDR3 protein comes from TCRdb applying MiXCR to the multiplex PCR reads. The sample includes 95,000 to 110,000 distinct CDR3 sequences, about 16% of them seen just once. The V gene lost 6 bases and the J gene lost 2 bases, with 15 bases spanning the gap. This CDR3 spans 15 amino acids. Looked up from germline, CDR1 is ENHRY and CDR2 is SYGVKD. Findings and caveats of the study: From stable hyperthyroidism, ophthalmopathy was separated by a 13 V-J model. Blood samples included most of the expanded thyroid clonotypes exceeding 0.001.

Notes on this clonotype: What it recognizes is unknown.

The sample taken for sequencing was blood. This receptor was taken from a woman in her forties or fifties with Graves' hyperthyroidism. The J gene is TRBJ2-3, the V gene TRBV10-3; TRBD1 or TRBD2 may be the D gene (5 bases each). CDR3 protein: CAIREGIRDTDTQYF. The CDR3 DNA follows: TGTGCCATCAGAGAGGGGATAAGAGACACAGATACGCAGTATTTT.